This TCR beta chain derives from a study of cytomegalovirus exposure and HLA in healthy donors. The overall study: In a previous analysis, more than 90 million unique TCR beta sequences were found from some 180 million T cells.

Findings and caveats of the study: Exclusion applied to some V segments, including TRBV6-2 and TRBV6-3, as they were indistinguishable.

The CDR3 sequence is 17 residues long. Germline CDR1 SGHTA, CDR2 FQGTGA. V was clipped by 2 bases and J by 7 bases; unmatched bases: 9. The PCR had 60 Vbeta and 13 Jbeta primers. As handled by the study authors: Counted up in a later analysis, unique TCR beta chains came to 65 million to 80 million, with around 9.9 million shared. Libraries were prepared by immunoSEQ multiplex PCR; TCRdb keeps only in-frame clonotypes and omits some of them. From that table come the V and J calls and clone size; the DNA was used to work out D and trimming. The sample carries about 150,000 clones, 80% recorded once. With regard to this clone: Its antigen is undetermined.

This chain connects TRBV7-3 to TRBJ2-1; 12 nucleotides match TRBD1. The specimen sequenced was PBMCs. The receptor's source is a man aged 30-40 years in good health and CMV-seropositive. Here the CDR3 reads CASSLVSGTGGWNEQFF. CDR3 bases: TGTGCCAGCAGCTTAGTCTCTGGGACAGGGGGCTGGAATGAGCAGTTCTTC.